This T cell receptor beta chain was recovered during a study of blood T cells in healthy people across ages. Note on this clonotype: Compared with germline, one end of the junction differs, possibly owing to a read error.

Primers used in a second PCR of roughly 7 to 12 cycles were a sample-barcoded 5' primer and a J-beta primer mix. Tagging of each cDNA molecule was performed by a template-switch adaptor with 12 random nucleotides. MiXCR, applied by TCRdb to the 5' RACE reads, yields one record per CDR3 protein. This sample yields some 1.5 million distinct CDR3 sequences, of which 28% are seen a single time; about 8% belongs to the top ten. The individuals who served as donors were healthy Caucasians living in Russia, aged roughly 6 to 95. Peripheral blood, ten milliliters per donor, was collected. Sequencing was performed on blood. The receptor was derived from a woman aged 25 to 39 in good health.

The CDR3: CALSEAESSYWQYF. CDR3 DNA: TGTGCCCTCAGTGAGGCGGAAAGCTCCTACTGGCAGTACTTC. The V and J genes are TRBV10-3 and TRBJ2-5; no definite D call. CDR1 and CDR2 (germline): ENHRY, SYGVKD. The CDR3 loop spans 14 amino acids.